The T cell receptor (beta chain) described here comes from a study of T cells after yellow fever vaccination. Trimming cost V 4 bases and J 7 bases; bases outside gene matches: 7. The CDR3 extends over 14 amino acids. CDR1 and CDR2 from the germline V gene are SGHTA and FQGNSA. This clonotype was recorded at least ten times. TCRdb used MiXCR to reprocess the 5' RACE reads, holding one entry per CDR3 protein. This sample carries 450,000 to 600,000 distinct CDR3 sequences, roughly 14% of them seen once, and the ten largest clones take over 11%. This chain links TRBV7-2 with TRBJ1-5, with 7 bases that match TRBD1. Sample: PBMCs, taken on the day of the yellow fever booster vaccination. The TCR sequence derives from a man aged 25 to 40 who received the YFV17D yellow fever vaccine. The CDR3 is CASSSDRVGQPQHF. CDR3 coding DNA: TGTGCCAGCAGCTCAGACAGGGTTGGCCAGCCCCAGCATTTT.